The present TCR beta chain was sequenced within a study of human T cells and chemical hapten exposure. Study-wide background: Patch tests put 0.01% DPC on the upper back, and the results were checked at 6 days. Points from the study as a whole: Because they had alopecia, donors may respond immunologically unlike healthy people. Among expanded TCRs, significantly more large CDR3 similarity clusters formed than among controls.

TCRdb re-analysed the RACE reads in MiXCR, keeping a single row per CDR3 protein. This sample yields more than 100,000 distinct CDR3 sequences, of which 11% are seen a single time; 2.4% belongs to the top ten. Concerning this clonotype: Its antigen is not known.

As for time point: patch test 3, about 24 weeks after DPC sensitization. Specified treatment: therapeutic diphenylcyclopropenone sensitization with weekly scalp DPC. V lost 5 bases, J lost 2 bases, and 5 bases stayed unmatched. This CDR3 has 15 residues. Germline CDR1 reads KGHDR; CDR2 reads SFDVKD. This clonotype was obtained from a woman between 45 and 65 years old with alopecia areata. Some clones in this sample may be carry-over from other donors' samples. Sequenced here: whole blood, sampled in connection with sensitization to the hapten diphenylcyclopropenone (DPC). The J gene is TRBJ2-1, the V gene TRBV24-1, with 7 bases fitting TRBD2. The DNA for the CDR3 is TGTGCCACCAGTGCCACCCGGGGGGCCTACAATGAGCAGTTCTTC. Translated, it gives CATSATRGAYNEQFF.